This T cell receptor beta chain was captured by sequencing in a study of blood T cell repertoires in COVID-19. The CDR3 extends over 15 amino acids. The germline gives CDR1 SGHKS, CDR2 YYEKEE (reference sequence). Deletions cut 0 bases from V and 13 bases from J, with 17 bases between. Sequencing was performed with immunoSEQ multiplex PCR; in TCRdb, only in-frame clones are kept and a portion is missing. The sample includes some 45,000 clones, about 92% seen only once; the top ten take around 11%. The rearrangement joins TRBV5-5 to TRBJ1-6; D gene unclear. The sample was peripheral blood. The TCR comes from a human donor in a cohort sampled during active COVID-19. CDR3 protein: CASSLATMEGTPLHF. The CDR3 region has the DNA TGTGCCAGCAGCTTGGCCACTATGGAGGGAACCCCCCTCCACTTT.